The subject of this entry is one T cell receptor beta chain. Mismatch with germline at one junction end may stem from a read error. The data originate from a study of CD8+CD57+ T cells in acquired aplastic anemia. Study background: Isolated CD4+ and CD8+ cells, once sorted, yielded DNA averaging roughly 3 ug.

Patients included in sequencing had previously demonstrated CD8+CD57+ cell expansion by flow cytometry. Profiling of TCR beta VDJ combinations and CDR3 sequences used genomic DNA as template. TCRdb reanalysed the reads using MiXCR and keeps one entry per CDR3 protein. Of about 180,000 distinct CDR3 sequences listed, about 44% are singletons. The CDR3 covers 12 residues. The clonotype was recovered from a human donor with aplastic anemia. The sample comprised sorted CD4+, CD8+, or CD8+CD57+ T cells (not recorded which) from PBMCs. This chain joins TRBV12-3 or TRBV12-4 and TRBJ1-3, with no clear D. The CDR3 spells CAGGNSGNTIYF. In DNA form, the CDR3 reads TGTGCCGGCGGGAACTCTGGAAACACCATATACTTT.